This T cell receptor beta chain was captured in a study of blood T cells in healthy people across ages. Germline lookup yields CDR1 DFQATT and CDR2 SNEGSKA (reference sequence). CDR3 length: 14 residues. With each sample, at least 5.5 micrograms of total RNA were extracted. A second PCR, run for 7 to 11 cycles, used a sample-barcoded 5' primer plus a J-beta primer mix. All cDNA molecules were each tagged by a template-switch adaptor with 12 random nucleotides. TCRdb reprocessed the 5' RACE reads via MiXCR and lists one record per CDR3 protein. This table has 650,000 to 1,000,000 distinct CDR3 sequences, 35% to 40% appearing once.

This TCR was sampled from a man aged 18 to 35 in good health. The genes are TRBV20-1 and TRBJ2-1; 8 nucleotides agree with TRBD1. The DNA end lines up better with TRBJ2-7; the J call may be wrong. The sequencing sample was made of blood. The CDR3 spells CSARVDRAYNEQYF. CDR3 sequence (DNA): TGCAGTGCTAGGGTGGACAGGGCCTACAATGAGCAGTACTTC.